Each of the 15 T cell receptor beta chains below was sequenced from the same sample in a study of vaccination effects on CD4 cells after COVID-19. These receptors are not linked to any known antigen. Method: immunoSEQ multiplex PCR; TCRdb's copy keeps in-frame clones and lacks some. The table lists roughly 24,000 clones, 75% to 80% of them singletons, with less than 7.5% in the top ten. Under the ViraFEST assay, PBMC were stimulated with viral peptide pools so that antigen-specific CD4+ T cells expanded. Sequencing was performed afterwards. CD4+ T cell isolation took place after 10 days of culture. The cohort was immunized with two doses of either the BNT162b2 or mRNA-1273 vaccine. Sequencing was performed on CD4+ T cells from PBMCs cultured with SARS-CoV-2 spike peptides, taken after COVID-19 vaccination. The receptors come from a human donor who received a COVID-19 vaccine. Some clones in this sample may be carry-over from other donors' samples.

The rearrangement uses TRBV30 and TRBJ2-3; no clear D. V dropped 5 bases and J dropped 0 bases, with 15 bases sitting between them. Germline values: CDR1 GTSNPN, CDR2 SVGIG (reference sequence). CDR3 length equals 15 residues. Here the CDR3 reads CAWGPRSSSTDTQYF. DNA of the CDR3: TGTGCCTGGGGTCCCAGGTCATCTAGCACAGATACGCAGTATTTT.

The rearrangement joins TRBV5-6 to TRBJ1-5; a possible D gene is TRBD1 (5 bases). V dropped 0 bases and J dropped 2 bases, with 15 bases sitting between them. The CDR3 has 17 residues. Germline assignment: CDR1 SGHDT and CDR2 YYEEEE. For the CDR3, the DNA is TGTGCCAGCAGCTTGGCGGCTCCGGGGGGACGCAATCAGCCCCAGCATTTT. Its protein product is CASSLAAPGGRNQPQHF.

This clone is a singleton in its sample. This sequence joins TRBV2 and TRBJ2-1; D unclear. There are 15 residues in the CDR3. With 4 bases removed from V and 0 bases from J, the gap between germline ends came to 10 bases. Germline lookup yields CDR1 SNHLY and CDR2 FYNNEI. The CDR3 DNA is TGTGCCAGCAGTGCTCCCTTTTCCTCCTACAATGAGCAGTTCTTC. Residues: CASSAPFSSYNEQFF.

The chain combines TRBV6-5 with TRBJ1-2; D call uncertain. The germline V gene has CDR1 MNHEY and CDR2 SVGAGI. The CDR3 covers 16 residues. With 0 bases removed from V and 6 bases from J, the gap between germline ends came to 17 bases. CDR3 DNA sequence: TGTGCCAGCAGTTACTCGAATCGGGGATGGCTCCATGGCTACACCTTC. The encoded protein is CASSYSNRGWLHGYTF.

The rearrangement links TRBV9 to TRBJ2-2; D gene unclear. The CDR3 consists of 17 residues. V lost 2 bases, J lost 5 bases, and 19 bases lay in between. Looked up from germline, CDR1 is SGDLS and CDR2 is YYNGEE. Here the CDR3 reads CASSVNSRAVGTGELFF. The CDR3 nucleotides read TGTGCCAGCAGCGTTAATTCAAGAGCAGTGGGAACCGGGGAGCTGTTTTTT.

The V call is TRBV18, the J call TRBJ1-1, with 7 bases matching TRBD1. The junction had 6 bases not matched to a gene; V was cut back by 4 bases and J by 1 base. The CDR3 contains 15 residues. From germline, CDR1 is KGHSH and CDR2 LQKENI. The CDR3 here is CASSQQQGRNTEAFF. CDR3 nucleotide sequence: TGTGCCAGCTCACAACAACAGGGGAGGAACACTGAAGCTTTCTTT.

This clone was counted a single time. The CDR3 here is CASSFGVSYEQYV. The CDR3 DNA follows: TGTGCCAGCAGTTTTGGGGTCTCCTACGAGCAGTACGTC. This sequence joins TRBV6-2 or TRBV6-3 and TRBJ2-7; D not resolved. V dropped 4 bases and J dropped 0 bases, with 7 bases sitting between them. The germline V gene encodes CDR1 MNHEY and CDR2 SVGEGT. This CDR3 spans 13 amino acids.

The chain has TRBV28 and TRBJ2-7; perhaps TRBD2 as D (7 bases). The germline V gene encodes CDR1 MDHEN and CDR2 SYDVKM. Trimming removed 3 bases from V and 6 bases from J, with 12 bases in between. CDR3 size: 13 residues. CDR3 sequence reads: CASSLRRGGEQYV. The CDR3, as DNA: TGTGCCAGCAGTTTGAGGAGGGGGGGCGAGCAGTACGTC.

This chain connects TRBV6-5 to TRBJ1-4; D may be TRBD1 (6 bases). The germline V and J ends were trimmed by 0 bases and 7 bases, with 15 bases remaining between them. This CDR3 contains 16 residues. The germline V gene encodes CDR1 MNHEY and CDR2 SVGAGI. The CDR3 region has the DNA TGTGCCAGCAGTTACTCGAAGGGGGAACGGGGTGAAAAACTGTTTTTT. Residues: CASSYSKGERGEKLFF.

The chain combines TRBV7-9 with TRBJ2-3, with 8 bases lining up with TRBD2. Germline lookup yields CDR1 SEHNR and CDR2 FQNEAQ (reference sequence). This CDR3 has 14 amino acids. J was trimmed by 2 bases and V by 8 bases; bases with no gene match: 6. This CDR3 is CASPGRGDTDTQYF. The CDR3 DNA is TGTGCCAGCCCCGGGCGGGGGGACACAGATACGCAGTATTTT.

The CDR3 bases are TGTGCCAGCTCGCGGGACGCGGCAAATCAGCCCCAGCATTTT. Its protein is CASSRDAANQPQHF. V usage is TRBV18 and J usage is TRBJ1-5; D possibly corresponds to TRBD1 (5 bases). The length of the CDR3 is 14 residues. Deletions cut 6 bases from V and 4 bases from J, with 13 bases between. The germline CDR1 and CDR2 sequences are KGHSH and LQKENI. Combining the CDR3 with reference TRBV18 and TRBJ1-5 gives the whole variable domain NAGVMQNPRHLVRRRGQEARLRCSPMKGHSHVYWYRQLPEEGLKFMVYLQKENIIDESGMPKERFSAEFPKEGPSILRIQQVVRGDSAAYFCASSRDAANQPQHFGDGTRLSIL.

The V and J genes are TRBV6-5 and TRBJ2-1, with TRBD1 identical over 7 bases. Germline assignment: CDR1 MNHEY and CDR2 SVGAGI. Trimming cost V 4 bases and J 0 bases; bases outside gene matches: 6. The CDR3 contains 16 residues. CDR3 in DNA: TGTGCCAGCAGTTTAACAGGGGAGAGCTCCTACAATGAGCAGTTCTTC. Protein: CASSLTGESSYNEQFF.

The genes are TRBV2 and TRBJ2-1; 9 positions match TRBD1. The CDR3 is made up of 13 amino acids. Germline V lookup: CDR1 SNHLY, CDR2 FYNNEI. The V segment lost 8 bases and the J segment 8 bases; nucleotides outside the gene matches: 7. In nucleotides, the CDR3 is TGTGCCAGCGGGACAGGGTGGACCGATGAGCAGTTCTTC. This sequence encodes CASGTGWTDEQFF. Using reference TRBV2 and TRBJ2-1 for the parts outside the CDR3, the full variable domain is EPEVTQTPSHQVTQMGQEVILRCVPISNHLYFYWYRQILGQKVEFLVSFYNNEISEKSEIFDDQFSVERPDGSNFTLKIRSTKLEDSAMYFCASGTGWTDEQFFGPGTRLTVL.

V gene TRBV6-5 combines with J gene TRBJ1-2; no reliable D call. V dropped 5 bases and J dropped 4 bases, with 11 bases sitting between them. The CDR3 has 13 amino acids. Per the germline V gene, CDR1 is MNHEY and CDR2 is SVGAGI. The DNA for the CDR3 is TGTGCCAGCAGTATACAAGGAACCTATGGCTACACCTTC. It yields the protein CASSIQGTYGYTF.

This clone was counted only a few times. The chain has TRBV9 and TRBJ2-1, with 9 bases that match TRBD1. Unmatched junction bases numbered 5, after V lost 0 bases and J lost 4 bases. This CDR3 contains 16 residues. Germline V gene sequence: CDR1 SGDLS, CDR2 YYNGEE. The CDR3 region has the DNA TGTGCCAGCAGCGTAGTTAGGGACAGGGCATACAATGAGCAGTTCTTC. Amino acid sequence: CASSVVRDRAYNEQFF.